This T cell receptor (beta chain) was obtained from a study of OX40 agonist ivuxolimab in advanced cancers. Some background on the complete study: Ivuxolimab was an agonistic, fully human IgG2 monoclonal antibody directed against OX40 (CD134), a costimulatory receptor. Patients were allowed to have had prior anti-PD-1, anti-PD-L1 or anti-CTLA-4 therapy, and 40% to 45% of the dose-escalation patients had been treated with checkpoint inhibitors. Of the roughly 52 dose-escalation patients, hepatocellular carcinoma was present in roughly 19, melanoma in some 15, renal cell carcinoma in 9 and head and neck cancer in 9. Partial responses occurred in three dose-escalation patients, of whom one had hepatocellular carcinoma and two had cutaneous melanoma. Intravenous ivuxolimab was administered to patients every 2 weeks at six dose levels: 0.01, 0.1, 0.3, 1.5, 3 and 10 mg/kg. The paper describes the monotherapy dose-escalation part (N of about 55 patients) of the phase I trial of ivuxolimab. The point of sequencing TCRbeta in the periphery was to test whether ivuxolimab changed TCR sequence diversity and drove clonal T-cell expansion. In the dose-escalation cohort, 82.7% of patients were male, and the mean age was approximately 55 years, with a range of about 23 to 90. General conclusions and limits of the study: In the 0.1-3.0 mg/kg groups, partial responders had among the lowest normalized peripheral clonal expansion, particularly in CD8+ T cells. Low levels of normalized T-cell clonal expansion were also shown by some nonresponding patients. At doses of 0.1 to 3.0 mg/kg, clonal expansion of both CD4+ and CD8+ T cells in blood was seen between baseline and week 6. Antigen specificity was not determined for the clonally expanded peripheral T cells. After ivuxolimab, CD8+ T cells had more expanded clones than CD4+ T cells on average.

Patients with a history of autoimmune disease or receiving systemic immunosuppression were excluded from the trial. Peripheral blood for TCR sequencing was drawn from every dose cohort at baseline, at cycle 4 day 1 and at cycle 7 day 1. The samples were taken from a phase I, first-in-human, multicenter, open-label dose-escalation trial of ivuxolimab. Adults with locally advanced or metastatic melanoma, renal cell carcinoma, hepatocellular carcinoma or head and neck squamous cell carcinoma were enrolled in the trial. Before TCR sequencing, CD4+ T cells and CD8+ T cells were sorted from peripheral blood as separate populations. Regarding this clone: There is no known antigen for this receptor. Nothing much larger sits one base from this clone, and base qualities are not available.

From its cysteine to its phenylalanine, the CDR3 spans 14 amino acids. The entry retains the CDR3 DNA only, 42 bases that are in frame from base 1. The germline V gene specifies KGHSH as CDR1 and LQKENI as CDR2. Cut back by 5 bases and 4 bases, the V and J ends lie 15 bases apart. For sequencing of the TCRbeta CDR3 region, genomic DNA was extracted from the sorted cells. TCRbeta CDR3 regions were sequenced using the immunoSEQ Assay. Held by TCRdb, this immuneACCESS table contains in-frame sequences only and omits some clones. Under half of the omission traces to an unresolved V gene where checked; the cause of the rest is unknown. Across this sample there are about 88,000 clones, with about 86% seen only once. Together, the top ten hold around 1.5% of the sample.

The starting material was CD4+ or CD8+ T cells sorted from blood, obtained in a trial of the OX40 agonist ivuxolimab. The chain was built from TRBV18 and TRBJ2-7; the D gene could be TRBD1 or TRBD2, each one agreeing over 5 bases. The TCR sequence derives from an adult with an advanced solid tumor such as melanoma, head and neck, liver or kidney cancer. The CDR3 region reads CASSTGTGEYEQYF. DNA sequence: TGTGCCAGCTCAACCGGGACGGGCGAGTACGAGCAGTACTTC.